Included here is one T cell receptor beta chain sequence, with context. Its antigen is undetermined. Each CDR3 protein gets one entry after TCRdb re-called the 5' RACE reads with MiXCR. The sample records around 1.7 million distinct CDR3 sequences, less than 35% being singletons. The data originate from a study of identical twins. The study, taken as a whole, reports: With abundant cord blood beta clonotypes, insertions were fewer; memory repertoires showed no such pattern.

The CDR3 extends over 17 amino acids. With V trimmed by 4 bases and J by 1 base, 8 bases remained unmatched. Germline lookup yields CDR1 LGHDT and CDR2 YNNKEL (reference sequence). The sequenced material came from cord blood. The receptor was isolated from a newborn girl in good health. The chain recombines TRBV3-1 with TRBJ2-3; 10 bases match TRBD2. Here the CDR3 DNA reads TGTGCCAGCAGCCGGACCGGGACTAGCGCTCGCACAGATACGCAGTATTTT. Residues: CASSRTGTSARTDTQYF.